The clone carrying this T cell receptor (beta chain) showed up many times. The antigen remains unidentified. This sample is part of a study of neurological immune-mediated disorders. Study results and caveats: There were no CDR3 amino acid sequences shared by expanded clones across subjects, a result suggesting private repertoires in all groups. The highest TCR clonal expansion occurred in HTLV-1-associated myelopathy; multiple sclerosis fell below healthy controls.

From the 5' RACE reads, TCRdb called clonotypes with MiXCR, one entry per CDR3 protein. The sample shows 95,000 to 110,000 distinct CDR3 sequences, roughly a tenth of them seen only once. The V end lost 0 bases, the J end lost 5 bases, and 11 bases lay between the germline ends. Germline values: CDR1 SGHRS, CDR2 YFSETQ. The CDR3 has 14 amino acids. Time point defined: longitudinal time-point 3. The unsorted libraries had their origin in 2 million PBMCs stored at -80 C. Sequenced material: PBMCs. The sequence came from a female donor with HTLV-1-associated myelopathy (HAM/TSP). The rearrangement uses TRBV5-1 and TRBJ2-5; D unclear. CDR3 in DNA: TGCGCCAGCAGCTTGGCCATGACGGAGGAGACCCAGTACTTC. Residues: CASSLAMTEETQYF.